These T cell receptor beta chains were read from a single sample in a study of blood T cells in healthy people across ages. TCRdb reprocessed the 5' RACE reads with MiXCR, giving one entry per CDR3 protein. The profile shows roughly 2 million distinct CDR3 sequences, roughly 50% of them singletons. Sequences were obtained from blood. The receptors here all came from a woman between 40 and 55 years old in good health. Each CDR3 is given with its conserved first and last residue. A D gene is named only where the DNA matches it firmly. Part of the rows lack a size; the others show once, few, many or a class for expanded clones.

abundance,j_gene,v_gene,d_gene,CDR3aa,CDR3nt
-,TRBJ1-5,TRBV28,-,CASSLSRPSGQHF,TGTGCCAGCAGTTTATCAAGACCCTCCGGCCAGCATTTT
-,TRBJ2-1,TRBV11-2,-,CASSPTWGSSYNEQFF,TGTGCCAGCAGCCCTACATGGGGTAGCAGCTACAATGAGCAGTTCTTC
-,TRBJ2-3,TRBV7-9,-,CASSLDGAGEGDTQYF,TGTGCCAGCAGCTTGGACGGGGCAGGGGAGGGAGATACGCAGTATTTT
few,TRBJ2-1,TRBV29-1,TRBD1,CSVSRGQGGEQFF,TGCAGTGTATCGAGGGGGCAAGGTGGTGAGCAGTTCTTC
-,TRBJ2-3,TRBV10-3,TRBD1,CAISEGTGITDTQYF,TGTGCCATCAGTGAGGGGACAGGTATCACAGATACGCAGTATTTT
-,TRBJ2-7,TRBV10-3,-,CAISVDRGREQYF,TGTGCCATCAGTGTCGACAGAGGACGCGAGCAGTACTTC
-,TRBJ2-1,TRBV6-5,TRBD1,CASSAGTGENEQFF,TGTGCCAGCAGTGCCGGGACAGGGGAGAATGAGCAGTTCTTC
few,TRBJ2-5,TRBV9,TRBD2,CASSGGGPSTQYF,TGTGCCAGCAGCGGCGGGGGGCCAAGTACCCAGTACTTC
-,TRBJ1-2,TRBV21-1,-,CATRGGQATSNYGYTF,TGTGCCACCAGGGGGGGCCAGGCCACCTCTAACTATGGCTACACCTTC
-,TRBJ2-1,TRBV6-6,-,CASSCAHTRRPPEQFF,TGTGCCAGCAGTTGCGCGCATACCCGAAGGCCGCCTGAGCAGTTCTTC
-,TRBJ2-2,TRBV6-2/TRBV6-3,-,CASSSRDTGELFF,TGTGCCAGCAGCTCCAGGGACACCGGGGAGCTGTTTTTT
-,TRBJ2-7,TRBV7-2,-,CASNTVYNEQYF,TGTGCCAGTAATACGGTCTACAATGAGCAGTACTTC
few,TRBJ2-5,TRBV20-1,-,CSAPEGETQYF,TGTAGTGCGCCTGAGGGAGAGACCCAGTACTTC
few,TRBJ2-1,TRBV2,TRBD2,CASNKLAGGGNEQFF,TGTGCCAGCAACAAACTAGCGGGGGGAGGCAATGAGCAGTTCTTC
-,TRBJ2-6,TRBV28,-,CASSSSGPNNVLTF,TGTGCCAGCAGTTCCTCGGGACCCAACAACGTCCTGACTTTC
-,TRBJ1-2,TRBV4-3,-,CASAPTGSNYGYTF,TGCGCCAGCGCACCGACAGGATCTAACTATGGCTACACCTTC
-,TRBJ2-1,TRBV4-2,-,CASSRGRENEQFF,TGTGCCAGCAGCAGAGGCAGGGAGAATGAGCAGTTCTTC
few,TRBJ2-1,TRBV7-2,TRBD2,CASSLQGGYNEQFF,TGTGCCAGCAGCTTACAGGGAGGGTACAATGAGCAGTTCTTC
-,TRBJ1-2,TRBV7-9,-,CASSVKTLNYGYTF,TGTGCCAGCAGCGTTAAGACACTCAACTATGGCTACACCTTC
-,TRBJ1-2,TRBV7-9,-,CASRGGPGESYGYTF,TGTGCCAGTAGGGGGGGGCCGGGAGAAAGCTATGGCTACACCTTC